This T cell receptor (beta chain) emerged from a study of shared clonotypes between healthy human individuals. Findings of the study overall: Several donors held approximately 5% of naive CD4 clonotypes in common. Relative to clonotypes present in all four donors, those not shared had lower generation probabilities.

Germline CDR1 is MGHRA and CDR2 is YSYEKL. This CDR3 contains 14 residues. The junction had 4 bases not matched to a gene; V was cut back by 4 bases and J by 5 bases. As for this clone: Its matching antigen is unknown.

CD8 cells classed as naive were CD45RO-negative and positively selected for CCR7, excluding terminally differentiated effector memory CD45RA+ cells. The donors were adults (healthy and HIV-negative) with no recent acute infections or vaccinations. Only in-frame clones appear in the TCRdb table, and some are missing; sequencing was by immunoSEQ multiplex PCR. The sample shows roughly 2,000,000 clones, about 95% of them seen only once. The source material was naive CD8+ T cells sorted from blood. The receptor was derived from a man aged 18 to 29 in good health. The V call is TRBV4-1, the J call TRBJ1-1; TRBD1 aligns across 10 bases. The CDR3 DNA follows: TGCGCCAGCAGCCTCCGGGACAGGGGAACTGAAGCTTTCTTT. It encodes CASSLRDRGTEAFF.